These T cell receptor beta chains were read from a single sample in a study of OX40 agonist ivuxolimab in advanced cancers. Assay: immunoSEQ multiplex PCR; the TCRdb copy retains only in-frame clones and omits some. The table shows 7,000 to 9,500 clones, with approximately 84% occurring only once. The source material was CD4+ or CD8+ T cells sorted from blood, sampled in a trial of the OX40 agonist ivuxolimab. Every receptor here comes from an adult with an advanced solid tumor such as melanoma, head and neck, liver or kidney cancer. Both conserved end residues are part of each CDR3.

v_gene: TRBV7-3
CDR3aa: CASSLTSGVETEAFF

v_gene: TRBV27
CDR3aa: CASSQGGYNEQFF

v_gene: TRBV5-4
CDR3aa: CASSLVIAADTQYF

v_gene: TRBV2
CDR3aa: CASSPSNEQFF

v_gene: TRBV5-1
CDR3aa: CASSLTVNTGELFF

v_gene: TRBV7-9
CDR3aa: CASMGTSGITTGDTQYF

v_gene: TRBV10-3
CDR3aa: CAIRPREDTEAFF

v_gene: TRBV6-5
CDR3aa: CASSPQDWDEQFF

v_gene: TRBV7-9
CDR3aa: CASSQTREYEQYF

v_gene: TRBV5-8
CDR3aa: CASSLSMTNGYTF

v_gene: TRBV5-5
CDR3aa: CASSLVGGSYNEQFF

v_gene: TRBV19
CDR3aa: CASSITSGRPSTDTQYF

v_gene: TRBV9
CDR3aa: CASSPGASYEQYF

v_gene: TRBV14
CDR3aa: CASSQGQGSGANVLTF

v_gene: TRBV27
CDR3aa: CASSSGPLGHTEAFF

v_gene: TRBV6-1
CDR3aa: CASSGTSGAYTGELFF

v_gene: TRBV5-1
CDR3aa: CASSSRQGLDYEQYF